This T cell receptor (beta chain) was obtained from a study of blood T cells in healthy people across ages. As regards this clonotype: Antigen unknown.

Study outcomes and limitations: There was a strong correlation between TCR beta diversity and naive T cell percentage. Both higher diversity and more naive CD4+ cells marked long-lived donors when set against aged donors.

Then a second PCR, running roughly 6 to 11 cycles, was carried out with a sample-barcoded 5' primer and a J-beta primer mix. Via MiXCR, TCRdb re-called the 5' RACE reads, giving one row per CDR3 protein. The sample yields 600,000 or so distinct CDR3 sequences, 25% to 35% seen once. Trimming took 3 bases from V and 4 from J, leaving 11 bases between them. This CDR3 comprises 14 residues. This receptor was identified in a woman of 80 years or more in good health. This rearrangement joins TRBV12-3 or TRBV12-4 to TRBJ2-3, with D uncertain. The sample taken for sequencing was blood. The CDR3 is CASSLGARADTQYF. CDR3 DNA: TGTGCCAGCAGTTTGGGCGCTAGAGCAGATACGCAGTATTTT.